One sample yielded the 5 T cell receptor beta chains listed below, sequenced in a study of cytomegalovirus exposure and HLA in healthy donors (dated 2017 in TCRdb). To prepare the library, the immunoSEQ multiplex PCR assay was applied. For the multiplex PCR, a mixture combining 60 forward primers for TCR Vbeta segments and 13 reverse primers for TCR Jbeta segments was used. The table was pulled from immuneACCESS by TCRdb, which kept in-frame rearrangements only. Such tables lose some clones; where checked, under half of the loss comes from unresolved V genes, and the rest has no known cause. Counted in this sample were under 70,000 clones; approximately 71% of them appeared once. The ten largest make up roughly 2.1% of the sample. The sequenced material came from PBMCs. These receptors came from a woman aged 25 to 45 in good health and CMV-seronegative.

The CDR3 DNA sequence: TGCGCCAGCAGAGGGGACAGGTACGAGCAGTACTTC. It codes for CASRGDRYEQYF. The chain combines TRBV5-1 with TRBJ2-7, with 8 bases identical to TRBD1. CDR1 is SGHRS and CDR2 is YFSETQ in the germline V gene. V dropped 5 bases and J dropped 4; count of bases not matched to a gene: 2. The CDR3 has 12 amino acids.

V is TRBV2 and J is TRBJ1-2, with D possibly matching TRBD1 (6 bases). Trimming cost V 4 bases and J 8 bases, with 17 bases left between them. Per germline, CDR1 SNHLY and CDR2 FYNNEI. This CDR3 is built from 14 residues. For the CDR3, the DNA is TGTGCCAGCAGTGTAGTAGGACAGACGAAAGGCTACACCTTC. Its translation: CASSVVGQTKGYTF.

The chain joins TRBV6-5 to TRBJ2-7, with D possibly matching TRBD2 (6 bases). Deletions cut 6 bases from V and 6 bases from J, with 21 bases between. This CDR3 comprises 15 residues. The V gene's germline CDR1 is MNHEY and CDR2 SVGAGI. Written as DNA, the CDR3 is TGTGCCAGCAGACCCGAGACTAGTGGCTTTCGCGAGCAGTACTTC. This codes for CASRPETSGFREQYF.

This clone has just a few counts. This chain joins TRBV5-6 and TRBJ1-4; 7 nucleotides agree with TRBD1. Trimming took 1 base from V and 0 from J; bases not matched to a gene: 3. CDR3 length equals 16 residues. CDR1 is SGHDT, CDR2 YYEEEE, per germline. In DNA form, the CDR3 reads TGTGCCAGCAGCTTGACAGGGGATGCAACTAATGAAAAACTGTTTTTT. It is translated as CASSLTGDATNEKLFF.

The J gene is TRBJ2-6, the V gene TRBV7-3, with D hard to call. There are 15 residues in the CDR3. The V end was cut by 5 bases, the J end by 1 base, with 9 bases between. The germline gives CDR1 SGHTA, CDR2 FQGTGA. CDR3 sequence: CASSPHGSGANVLTF. The CDR3 coding sequence is TGTGCCAGCAGCCCCCACGGGTCTGGGGCCAACGTCCTGACTTTC.